This entry describes one T cell receptor beta chain. The antigen is undetermined. The PCR had 60 Vbeta and 13 Jbeta primers. This table comes from immunoSEQ multiplex PCR, and its TCRdb copy is limited to in-frame clones, with some not included. The data hold fewer than 150,000 clones, with about 70% observed a single time. These data belong to a study of cytomegalovirus exposure and HLA in healthy donors. Findings and caveats of the study: The study flagged fewer than 200 TCR beta chains as cytomegalovirus-associated. Cytomegalovirus status was reportedly diagnosed by the classifier with high specificity and sensitivity. A few V segments could not be told apart, such as TRBV6-2 and TRBV6-3, and were left out. Clonal expansion, a later analysis showed, was greater in HLA-associated TCR beta chains than in equally common others.

V lost 0 bases to trimming and J lost 4 bases; unmatched junction nucleotides: 3. Germline loops: CDR1 MGHRA, CDR2 YSYEKL. The CDR3 has 14 residues. The specimen was PBMCs. The source of this sequence is a man aged 18-30 years in good health and CMV-seronegative. The V call is TRBV4-1, the J call TRBJ2-7, with 7 nucleotides matching TRBD2. The CDR3: CASSQEPSGYEQYF. In DNA form, the CDR3 reads TGCGCCAGCAGCCAAGAGCCTAGCGGTTACGAGCAGTACTTC.